This T cell receptor (beta chain) was obtained from a study of blood T cell repertoires in COVID-19. Study information: Acute and convalescent COVID-19 samples came from the United States, Italy and Spain. In each case, the material was cDNA or gDNA derived from T cells, B-cell-depleted T cells, or PBMCs.

Trimming shortened V by 10 bases and J by 1 base, and 17 bases separated the two germline ends. This CDR3 region has 14 residues. Looked up from germline, CDR1 is LNHDA and CDR2 is SQIVND (reference sequence). The authors' processing: Estimated nucleated cell counts came from reference gene primer amplification. Assay used: immunoSEQ multiplex PCR; TCRdb lists only in-frame clones, some missing. That table gives V, J and clone size, and the DNA gave D and trimming. Of some 290,000 clones listed, roughly 91% are singletons. This receptor was identified in a young woman with COVID-19, enrolled during active disease. Specimen: peripheral blood. The J gene is TRBJ2-7, the V gene TRBV19; possible D gene TRBD1, 7 bases. This chain's CDR3 is CATGASGGSYEQYF. The CDR3 coding sequence is TGTGCCACCGGTGCCTCAGGGGGGTCCTACGAGCAGTACTTC.